The next 2 T cell receptor beta chains were all read from a single sample in a study of blood T cell repertoires in COVID-19 (dated by TCRdb to the early 2020s). Library preparation employed the immunoSEQ multiplex PCR assay. TCRdb provides this immuneACCESS table in a form limited to in-frame rearrangements. Some clones are lacking; in checked studies, under half of them reflect an unresolved V gene, and why the rest are absent is not known. Recorded for this sample are about 300,000 clones; more than 75% of them occurred a single time. Roughly 4.5% of the sample is in the top ten clones. The sample consisted of PBMCs or T cells enriched from blood (not recorded which). The origin of the receptors is a man aged 25 to 45 who had recovered from COVID-19.

This chain connects TRBV6-2 or TRBV6-3 to TRBJ2-7; 7 positions match TRBD2. Germline values: CDR1 MNHEY, CDR2 SVGEGT. V gave up 2 bases and J gave up 5 bases; unmatched junction bases: 15. The CDR3 contains 17 residues. The CDR3 here is CASSYEGVGGRADEQYF. In DNA, the CDR3 is TGTGCCAGCAGTTACGAGGGCGTCGGAGGGAGGGCCGACGAGCAGTACTTC.

V is TRBV5-1 and J is TRBJ2-3, with 8 bases that match TRBD2. Trimming removed 0 bases from V and 2 bases from J; junction bases left unmatched: 5. This CDR3 has 16 residues. The germline V gene has CDR1 SGHRS and CDR2 YFSETQ. The CDR3 loop reads CASSLALAGPTDTQYF. The CDR3 coding sequence is TGCGCCAGCAGCTTGGCCCTAGCGGGTCCCACAGATACGCAGTATTTT.